These 10 T cell receptor beta chains originate from one sample sequenced in a study of blood T cell repertoires in COVID-19. This table comes from immunoSEQ multiplex PCR, and its TCRdb copy is limited to in-frame clones, with some not included. The data show around 320,000 clones, with roughly 85% seen just once and roughly 7% held by the top ten. The sequencing sample was made of peripheral blood. The origin of the receptors is a human donor in a cohort sampled during active COVID-19.

This chain joins TRBV5-1 and TRBJ2-1; TRBD1 is a possible D gene (6 bases). Germline loops: CDR1 SGHRS, CDR2 YFSETQ. CDR3 length: 15 amino acids. The germline V and J ends were trimmed by 1 base and 0 bases, with 8 bases remaining between them. The CDR3 loop reads CASSLQGSSYNEQFF. The DNA of the CDR3 is TGCGCCAGCAGCTTGCAGGGGTCCTCCTACAATGAGCAGTTCTTC.

With regard to this clone: Germline and junction disagree at one end, which may indicate a read error. As DNA, the CDR3 is TGTGCCATTCAGGGGAACGCCGGGGAGCTGTTTTTT. This gives the protein CAIQGNAGELFF. The V and J genes are TRBV10-3 and TRBJ2-2; D possibly corresponds to TRBD1 (6 bases). This CDR3 region has 12 residues. CDR1 is ENHRY and CDR2 is SYGVKD in the germline V gene.

This clone was recorded only once. The chain employs TRBV19 and TRBJ2-5; the D gene is possibly TRBD1 (5 bases). CDR3 size: 12 residues. In germline, CDR1 is LNHDA, CDR2 SQIVND (reference sequence). V gave up 8 bases and J gave up 4 bases, with 11 bases separating them. The CDR3, as DNA: TGTGCCAGTGGAACAGGCGGAGAGACCCAGTACTTC. Encoded protein: CASGTGGETQYF.

The CDR3 DNA is TGTGCCAGCAGCCACCAGGGTTCGGATTCACCCCTCCACTTT. Residues: CASSHQGSDSPLHF. This rearrangement joins TRBV7-8 to TRBJ1-6; tentative D call: TRBD1 (5 bases). Germline loops: CDR1 SGHVS, CDR2 FQNEAQ. CDR3 size: 14 residues. V lost 5 bases and J 8 bases, leaving 13 bases between the germline ends.

The V and J genes are TRBV5-6 and TRBJ1-2; a possible D gene is TRBD1 (6 bases). Germline V gene lookup returns CDR1 SGHDT and CDR2 YYEEEE. The CDR3 loop spans 15 amino acids. V gave up 0 bases and J gave up 6 bases, with 15 bases separating them. The CDR3 protein is CASSLAAGAADGYTF. The CDR3 region has the DNA TGTGCCAGCAGCTTGGCAGCAGGGGCAGCGGATGGCTACACCTTC.

V gene TRBV2 combines with J gene TRBJ2-7; TRBD1 matches at 7 bases. The CDR3 loop spans 15 amino acids. Trimming took 0 bases from V and 1 from J; bases not matched to a gene: 3. CDR1 is SNHLY, CDR2 FYNNEI, per germline. The CDR3: CASSEAIRGSYEQYF. The DNA for the CDR3 is TGTGCCAGCAGTGAAGCAATCAGGGGGTCCTACGAGCAGTACTTC.

This chain uses TRBV24-1 with TRBJ1-5; 8 nucleotides line up with TRBD1. The germline gives CDR1 KGHDR, CDR2 SFDVKD. V shed 4 bases, J shed 4 bases, and the junction held 8 bases outside the gene matches. The CDR3 consists of 16 residues. In nucleotides, the CDR3 is TGTGCCACCAGTGACGCCGGGACAGGAACTAATCAGCCCCAGCATTTT. Residues: CATSDAGTGTNQPQHF.

This clone was seen only once. The rearrangement links TRBV5-4 to TRBJ1-4, with TRBD1 matching over 11 bases. V lost 0 bases, J lost 13 bases, and 8 bases stayed unmatched. The CDR3 consists of 15 residues. Germline V gene data show CDR1 as SGHNT and CDR2 as YYREEE (reference sequence). The CDR3 sequence: CASSLEPGQGVGLFF. The CDR3 nucleotides read TGTGCCAGCAGCTTGGAGCCGGGACAGGGGGTCGGACTGTTTTTT.

This rearrangement joins TRBV3-1 (or the pseudogene TRBV3-2) to TRBJ2-2, with 7 bases that match TRBD2. Germline V gene lookup returns CDR1 LGHDT and CDR2 YNNKEL (reference sequence). The J segment lost 7 bases and the V segment lost 1 base, leaving 9 bases of the junction unmatched. The CDR3 has 16 residues. DNA of the CDR3: TGTGCCAGCAGCCAAGGGAGCGGGGTTCGGGACGGGGAGCTGTTTTTT. Translated: CASSQGSGVRDGELFF.

This chain links TRBV11-2 with TRBJ1-1; no clear D gene. V gave up 4 bases and J gave up 5 bases, with 8 bases separating them. Looked up from germline, CDR1 is SGHAT and CDR2 is FQNNGV. This CDR3 has 12 residues. Here the CDR3 reads CASSWQKTEAFF. The CDR3 region has the DNA TGTGCCAGCAGCTGGCAGAAAACTGAAGCTTTCTTT.